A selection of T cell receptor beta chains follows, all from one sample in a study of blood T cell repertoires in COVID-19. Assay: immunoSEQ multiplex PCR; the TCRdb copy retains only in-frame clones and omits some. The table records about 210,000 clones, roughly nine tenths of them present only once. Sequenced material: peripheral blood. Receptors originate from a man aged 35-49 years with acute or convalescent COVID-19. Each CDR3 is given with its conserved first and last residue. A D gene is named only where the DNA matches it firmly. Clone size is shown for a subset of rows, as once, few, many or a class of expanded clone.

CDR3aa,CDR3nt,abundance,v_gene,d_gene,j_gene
CASSEIGGMGGYTF,TGTGCCAGCAGTGAAATAGGGGGAATGGGTGGCTACACCTTC,.,TRBV2,.,TRBJ1-2
CSASREETQYF,TGCAGTGCTTCCCGGGAAGAGACCCAGTACTTC,.,TRBV20-1,.,TRBJ2-5
CASSAWGAGEQYF,TGCGCCAGCAGTGCTTGGGGAGCAGGCGAGCAGTACTTC,.,TRBV10-1,.,TRBJ2-7
CAWSGQNNQPQHF,TGTGCCTGGAGTGGACAGAACAATCAGCCCCAGCATTTT,.,TRBV30,.,TRBJ1-5
CASSRPLGANTEAFF,TGTGCCAGCTCACGACCCCTAGGGGCGAACACTGAAGCTTTCTTT,.,TRBV18,.,TRBJ1-1
CASSWGQGEWSPLHF,TGTGCCAGCAGCTGGGGACAGGGGGAATGGTCACCCCTCCACTTT,.,TRBV7-8,TRBD1,TRBJ1-6
CASSTPGNWDGYTF,TGTGCCAGTAGTACCCCAGGAAATTGGGATGGCTACACCTTC,.,TRBV19,.,TRBJ1-2
CASSLRETGELFF,TGTGCCAGCAGTCTCAGGGAAACCGGGGAGCTGTTTTTT,.,TRBV6-4,.,TRBJ2-2
CASSQERGTDYGYTF,TGCGCCAGCAGCCAAGAACGGGGGACGGACTATGGCTACACCTTC,.,TRBV4-3,.,TRBJ1-2
CASRPRTGGSYEQYF,TGTGCCAGCAGGCCAAGGACGGGGGGGTCCTACGAGCAGTACTTC,.,TRBV6-5,TRBD2,TRBJ2-7
CASSWSGQPQHF,TGTGCCAGCAGTTGGAGTGGGCAGCCCCAGCATTTT,few,TRBV6-2/TRBV6-3,.,TRBJ1-5
CASSLSRGTNYGYTF,TGTGCCAGCAGTTTATCGCGAGGTACTAACTATGGCTACACCTTC,.,TRBV27,.,TRBJ1-2
CASSLPTSGMSEQFF,TGTGCCAGCTCACTTCCGACTAGCGGGATGAGTGAGCAGTTCTTC,.,TRBV18,TRBD2,TRBJ2-1
CASSIAGGQDEQFF,TGTGCCAGTAGTATTGCGGGAGGCCAAGATGAGCAGTTCTTC,.,TRBV19,TRBD2,TRBJ2-1
CASSVTVPADEQYF,TGTGCCAGCAGTGTGACAGTCCCGGCGGACGAGCAGTACTTC,.,TRBV27,.,TRBJ2-7
CASSTRRLAGGEQYF,TGTGCCAGCAGTACCCGGCGGCTAGCGGGAGGCGAGCAGTACTTC,.,TRBV28,TRBD2,TRBJ2-7
CSATVGPQDQPQHF,TGCAGCGCTACCGTTGGGCCCCAAGATCAGCCCCAGCATTTT,.,TRBV29-1,.,TRBJ1-5
CASKEDARGTGELFF,TGTGCCAGCAAGGAGGACGCTCGAGGCACCGGGGAGCTGTTTTTT,.,TRBV28,.,TRBJ2-2
CASSLQSNQPQHF,TGTGCCAGCAGCTTACAGAGCAATCAGCCCCAGCATTTT,.,TRBV7-2,.,TRBJ1-5
CASSGQGNWATQETQYF,TGTGCCAGCTCGGGACAGGGGAATTGGGCAACACAAGAGACCCAGTACTTC,.,TRBV2,TRBD1,TRBJ2-5
CASSLAGIGELFF,TGTGCCAGCAGTTTAGCGGGTATCGGGGAGCTGTTTTTT,.,TRBV27,.,TRBJ2-2
CSASLRAGGRADTQYF,TGCAGTGCTAGTCTAAGAGCGGGAGGGAGAGCAGATACGCAGTATTTT,.,TRBV20-1,TRBD2,TRBJ2-3
CASMDRGLDEQFF,TGCGCCAGCATGGACAGGGGATTGGATGAGCAGTTCTTC,.,TRBV5-1,TRBD1,TRBJ2-1
CASSPSAGTGELFF,TGTGCCAGCAGCCCGAGTGCGGGGACCGGGGAGCTGTTTTTT,.,TRBV11-2,.,TRBJ2-2
CASSTGGGQETQYF,TGTGCCAGCAGCACCGGGGGGGGGCAAGAGACCCAGTACTTC,.,TRBV28,TRBD2,TRBJ2-5
CSVTWTGDGDTQYF,TGCAGCGTAACATGGACAGGGGACGGGGATACGCAGTATTTT,once,TRBV29-1,TRBD1,TRBJ2-3
CASSPRGDSPLHF,TGTGCCAGCAGCCCCCGGGGGGATTCACCCCTCCACTTT,.,TRBV5-5,.,TRBJ1-6
CASSLDPGAYNEQFF,TGTGCCAGCAGCTTGGACCCAGGGGCCTACAATGAGCAGTTCTTC,.,TRBV5-4,.,TRBJ2-1
CASSLPGARGETQYF,TGCGCCAGCAGCCTGCCTGGGGCTAGAGGCGAGACCCAGTACTTC,.,TRBV4-1,.,TRBJ2-5
CASSLGDRFSYEQYF,TGTGCCAGCAGCTTAGGGGACAGGTTCTCCTACGAGCAGTACTTC,.,TRBV13,TRBD1,TRBJ2-7
CASSRDRELLGNQPQHF,TGTGCCAGCAGTAGGGACAGGGAATTGTTAGGCAATCAGCCCCAGCATTTT,.,TRBV28,TRBD1,TRBJ1-5
CASSLSGNTEAFF,TGTGCCAGCAGCTTATCAGGGAACACTGAAGCTTTCTTT,.,TRBV11-2,.,TRBJ1-1
CASSFRTGSPQETQYF,TGTGCCAGCAGTTTCCGGACAGGGAGTCCCCAAGAGACCCAGTACTTC,few,TRBV27,TRBD1,TRBJ2-5
CASPTSVGSSEQFF,TGTGCCAGCCCAACTAGCGTGGGTAGTAGTGAGCAGTTCTTC,.,TRBV2,TRBD2,TRBJ2-1
CASSQAQEGNEKLFF,TGCGCCAGCAGCCAAGCTCAGGAGGGTAATGAAAAACTGTTTTTT,.,TRBV4-1,.,TRBJ1-4
CGSSREGTDTQYF,TGTGGATCCAGTCGGGAGGGCACAGATACGCAGTATTTT,.,TRBV2,TRBD2,TRBJ2-3
CASSLGAYEQYF,TGTGCCAGCAGCTTGGGAGCCTACGAGCAGTACTTC,.,TRBV5-4,.,TRBJ2-7
CASSILGGDEQFF,TGTGCCAGCAGTATTCTCGGGGGTGATGAGCAGTTCTTC,.,TRBV27,.,TRBJ2-1
CASSLIGTGGKDTQYF,TGTGCCAGCAGTTTAATAGGGACAGGGGGTAAAGATACGCAGTATTTT,.,TRBV27,TRBD1,TRBJ2-3
CASSIRGGYEQYF,TGTGCCAGTAGTATCCGGGGGGGCTACGAGCAGTACTTC,.,TRBV19,TRBD2,TRBJ2-7
CASSQVSGASYEQYF,TGTGCCAGCAGCCAAGTTAGCGGGGCCTCCTACGAGCAGTACTTC,.,TRBV14,TRBD2,TRBJ2-7
CASSVAWREGVGTQYF,TGTGCCAGCAGCGTAGCTTGGCGGGAGGGCGTGGGTACGCAGTATTTT,.,TRBV9,TRBD2,TRBJ2-3
CASSLQGEETQYF,TGCGCCAGCAGCTTACAGGGAGAGGAGACCCAGTACTTC,.,TRBV5-1,.,TRBJ2-5
CASSQLAGVLYNEQFF,TGTGCCAGCAGCCAACTAGCGGGAGTTCTCTACAATGAGCAGTTCTTC,.,TRBV14,TRBD2,TRBJ2-1
CASSLDEANTEAFF,TGTGCCAGCTCACTTGACGAGGCGAACACTGAAGCTTTCTTT,.,TRBV18,.,TRBJ1-1
CSVEAGTGNTIYF,TGCAGCGTTGAAGCAGGGACTGGAAACACCATATATTTT,few,TRBV29-1,.,TRBJ1-3
CASSQVGTRKMNTEAFF,TGTGCCAGCAGCCAAGTGGGGACAAGGAAAATGAACACTGAAGCTTTCTTT,.,TRBV4-2,.,TRBJ1-1